This T cell receptor (beta chain) emerged from a study of blood T cell repertoires in COVID-19. Study-level information: From the United States, Italy and Spain came samples of acute and convalescent COVID-19. In each case, the material was cDNA or gDNA derived from T cells, B-cell-depleted T cells, or PBMCs.

This CDR3 spans 13 amino acids. V was trimmed by 7 bases and J by 1 base, leaving 10 bases between them. Per germline, CDR1 SQVTM and CDR2 ANQGSEA. In the authors' methods: The assay estimated nucleated cells by amplifying reference gene primers. TCRdb's copy holds only in-frame clones and misses some; the assay was immunoSEQ multiplex PCR. V, J and clone size derive from that table, while D and trimming were established from the DNA sequence. The sample records 70,000 to 95,000 clones, around nine tenths being singletons. This chain links TRBV29-1 with TRBJ2-2; D tentatively reads TRBD1 or TRBD2 (6 bases each). Sequencing was carried out using peripheral blood. This clonotype originated in a woman between 45 and 60 years old in a cohort sampled during active COVID-19. CDR3 amino acids: CSGGRENTGELFF. The CDR3 DNA reads as TGCAGCGGGGGGCGGGAGAACACCGGGGAGCTGTTTTTT.